The 18 T cell receptor beta chains below all came from one sample that was sequenced in a study of regulatory T cells in long-lasting Graves disease. Time point denoted: newly diagnosed GD, antithyroid drugs for less than 3 months. After RNA was extracted from PBMCs, the TCR library was made from it. The TCR beta library used iRepertoire HTBI primers with Arm-PCR amplification of CDR3. TCRdb used MiXCR to reprocess the multiplex PCR reads, holding one entry per CDR3 protein. The sample lists roughly 520,000 distinct CDR3 sequences; approximately 12% were seen once. This sample was also put to use in a study of T cells in Graves' hyperthyroidism and ophthalmopathy.

Source: peripheral blood mononuclear cells (PBMCs), taken at new diagnosis, from a patient treated with antithyroid drugs. The receptors come from a woman in her twenties or thirties with Graves disease.

The V and J genes are TRBV30 and TRBJ1-1, with D unresolved. The V end was cut by 3 bases, the J end by 3 bases, with 8 bases between. The germline gives CDR1 GTSNPN, CDR2 SVGIG (reference sequence). This CDR3 spans 12 amino acids. CDR3 DNA sequence: TGTGCCTGGAGCCTCCTTTACACTGAAGCTTTCTTT. Translation gives CAWSLLYTEAFF. The full variable domain, completed using reference TRBV30 and TRBJ1-1, is SQTIHQWPATLVQPVGSPLSLECTVEGTSNPNLYWYRQAAGRGLQLLFYSVGIGQISSEVPQNLSASRPQDRQFILSSKKLLLSDSGFYLCAWSLLYTEAFFGQGTRLTVV.

This clonotype turned up a few times. V is TRBV9 and J is TRBJ2-1, with D uncertain. V was cut by 3 bases and J by 1 base, with 8 bases left in between. The germline V gene encodes CDR1 SGDLS and CDR2 YYNGEE. CDR3 length equals 14 residues. The CDR3 DNA reads TGTGCCAGCAGCGCCGGGCTATCCTACAATGAGCAGTTCTTC. Amino acid sequence: CASSAGLSYNEQFF.

The sample holds a few counts of this clonotype. The chain is built from TRBV18 and TRBJ1-6, with D perhaps TRBD1 (5 bases). Germline-derived CDR1 and CDR2 are KGHSH and LQKENI. The CDR3 contains 15 residues. V dropped 1 base and J dropped 7 bases, with 11 bases sitting between them. In nucleotides, the CDR3 is TGTGCCAGCTCACCACAGGCAGGGAGGAATTCACCCCTCCACTTT. This gives the protein CASSPQAGRNSPLHF.

This clonotype showed up many times. The J gene is TRBJ2-4, the V gene TRBV19; the D call may be TRBD1 or TRBD2 (5 bases each). V was clipped by 4 bases and J by 0 bases, with 16 bases between them. In germline, CDR1 is LNHDA, CDR2 SQIVND (reference sequence). The CDR3 contains 17 residues. The CDR3 DNA is TGTGCCAGTAGTAATCGGGACGGCCCTGTAGCCAAAAACATTCAGTACTTC. It translates to CASSNRDGPVAKNIQYF.

This clonotype was counted a single time. Mismatch with germline at one junction end may stem from a read error. The rearrangement links TRBV11-3 to TRBJ2-1, with D possibly being TRBD1 (6 bases). The CDR3 loop spans 13 amino acids. CDR1 SGHNT and CDR2 YENEEA come from the germline V gene. CDR3 in DNA: TGTACCAGCAGCTACAGGGTGTCCGTGAGGCAGTTCTTC. This encodes CTSSYRVSVRQFF.

This clonotype was picked up many times. The gene calls are TRBV6-5 and TRBJ1-2; TRBD1 might be the D (5 bases). The germline gives CDR1 MNHEY, CDR2 SVGAGI. The CDR3 is 16 amino acids. The V and J ends lost 0 bases and 0 bases respectively, with 11 bases between them. This CDR3 reads CASSYSGDGANYGYTF. CDR3 nucleotide sequence: TGTGCCAGCAGTTACTCCGGGGACGGGGCTAACTATGGCTACACCTTC.

This clonotype was found a few times. The CDR3 spells CASSFSRGDSEAFF. In DNA form, the CDR3 reads TGTGCCAGCAGCTTCTCCAGGGGGGACTCTGAAGCTTTCTTT. This rearrangement joins TRBV5-4 to TRBJ1-1; 7 bases agree with TRBD1. In germline, CDR1 is SGHNT, CDR2 YYREEE (reference sequence). The trim removed 2 bases at V and 6 bases at J, leaving 7 bases unmatched. The CDR3 sequence is 14 residues long. Full variable domain (missing parts from reference TRBV5-4 and TRBJ1-1): ETGVTQSPTHLIKTRGQQVTLRCSSQSGHNTVSWYQQALGQGPQFIFQYYREEENGRGNFPPRFSGLQFPNYSSELNVNALELDDSALYLCASSFSRGDSEAFFGQGTRLTVV.

This clonotype has at least ten counts. Mismatch with germline at one junction end may stem from a read error. This chain connects TRBV5-1 to TRBJ1-4; TRBD1 matches 8 bases. There are 14 residues in the CDR3. CDR1 SGHRS and CDR2 YFSETQ come from the germline V gene. For the CDR3, the DNA is TGTGCCAGCAGCTTAGGACAGGGTGGCGAAAAACTGTTTTTT. Protein sequence: CASSLGQGGEKLFF.

This clonotype was seen many times. The rearrangement uses TRBV28 and TRBJ1-1; D not resolved. Germline V gives CDR1 MDHEN, CDR2 SYDVKM. Trimming took 8 bases from V and 6 from J, leaving 10 bases between them. The CDR3 is made up of 11 amino acids. The CDR3 coding sequence is TGTGCCAGCTCTATTTTCTCTGAAGCTTTCTTT. It specifies CASSIFSEAFF.

The rearrangement uses TRBV6-1 and TRBJ2-3; D is ambiguous. The CDR3 consists of 11 residues. CDR1 is MNHNS and CDR2 is SASEGT in the germline V gene. Trimming cost V 7 bases and J 5 bases, with 7 bases left between them. The CDR3 bases are TGTGCCAGCATCGTCGGAGATACGCAGTATTTT. Translating it yields CASIVGDTQYF.

This clonotype was observed a handful of times. The chain has TRBV6-1 and TRBJ1-2, with TRBD1 matching over 8 bases. The CDR3 loop spans 16 amino acids. V gave up 6 bases and J gave up 3 bases; unmatched junction bases: 12. CDR1 and CDR2 from the germline V gene are MNHNS and SASEGT. The CDR3, as DNA: TGTGCCAGCAGACTCCAGGGGGCGAACCGCTACTATGGCTACACCTTC. Protein product: CASRLQGANRYYGYTF.

The sample holds many counts of this clonotype. The chain recombines TRBV7-8 with TRBJ2-2, with TRBD2 matching over 8 bases. This CDR3 has 15 amino acids. The junction had 1 base not matched to a gene; V was cut back by 0 bases and J by 4 bases. Germline V gene sequence: CDR1 SGHVS, CDR2 FQNEAQ. CDR3 nucleotide sequence: TGTGCCAGCAGCTTAGCCGGGAGGGGCACCGGGGAGCTGTTTTTT. It encodes CASSLAGRGTGELFF.

This clonotype was picked up a small number of times. The rearrangement joins TRBV6-2 or TRBV6-3 to TRBJ2-1; D gene uncertain. In germline, CDR1 is MNHEY, CDR2 SVGEGT. Trimming removed 0 bases at V and 2 bases at J, with 5 bases between. The CDR3 is 14 amino acids. CDR3 region: CASSYSLTYNEQFF. The CDR3 nucleotides are TGTGCCAGCAGTTACTCCCTCACCTACAATGAGCAGTTCTTC.

V usage is TRBV24-1 and J usage is TRBJ2-7; D is tentatively TRBD1 or TRBD2 (5 bases each). Germline values: CDR1 KGHDR, CDR2 SFDVKD. This CDR3 has 16 residues. Between the trimmed V and J ends, which lost 2 bases and 1 base, there was a span of 14 bases. The CDR3 DNA reads as TGTGCCACCAGTGATTCCGATGGGACCGATTCCTACGAGCAGTACTTC. Its protein is CATSDSDGTDSYEQYF.

This clonotype was detected ten times or more. Germline and junction disagree at one end, which may indicate a read error. The chain employs TRBV7-9 and TRBJ2-5, with 9 bases lining up with TRBD1. The CDR3 spans 15 residues. Germline V gene data show CDR1 as SEHNR and CDR2 as FQNEAQ (reference sequence). CDR3 coding DNA: TGTGCCAGCAGTTTAGGGACAGGGTACCAAGAGACCCAGTACTTC. Translated, it gives CASSLGTGYQETQYF. Supplemented by reference TRBV7-9 and TRBJ2-5, the full variable domain reads DTGVSQNPRHKITKRGQNVTFRCDPISEHNRLYWYRQTLGQGPEFLTYFQNEAQLEKSRLLSDRFSAERPKGSFSTLEIQRTEQGDSAMYLCASSLGTGYQETQYFGPGTRLLVL.

The V and J genes are TRBV12-3 or TRBV12-4 and TRBJ2-1; TRBD2 matches 8 bases. The trim removed 5 bases at V and 5 bases at J, leaving 14 bases unmatched. CDR3 length equals 17 residues. The CDR3 DNA is TGTGCCAGCAGTCCCCAGTTAAAAGCGGGAGTCGACAATGAGCAGTTCTTC. This codes for CASSPQLKAGVDNEQFF.

This clonotype was found many times. The V call is TRBV4-1, the J call TRBJ1-1; 7 bases are a match to TRBD1. V trimming: 1 base; J trimming: 3 bases; junction bases outside the gene matches: 8. Germline assignment: CDR1 MGHRA and CDR2 YSYEKL. This CDR3 comprises 16 residues. The CDR3: CASSQVSTGWHTEAFF. The CDR3 nucleotides are TGCGCCAGCAGCCAAGTTTCGACAGGGTGGCACACTGAAGCTTTCTTT.

The chain joins TRBV9 to TRBJ2-7, with D possibly matching TRBD2 (6 bases). The CDR3 spans 14 residues. Germline V gene data show CDR1 as SGDLS and CDR2 as YYNGEE. V was cut by 0 bases and J by 3 bases, with 10 bases left in between. DNA of the CDR3: TGTGCCAGCAGCGTAGGTGGCGGGAACTACGAGCAGTACTTC. It codes for CASSVGGGNYEQYF.